This T cell receptor beta chain was documented in a study of shared T cell receptors in the human thymus. From germline, CDR1 is SGHDT and CDR2 YYEEEE. J was trimmed by 0 bases and V by 5 bases; bases with no gene match: 4. The CDR3 is 14 residues long. Libraries were prepared by immunoSEQ multiplex PCR; TCRdb keeps only in-frame clonotypes and omits some of them. The sample includes 450,000 to 650,000 clones, around 78% seen only once; the top ten take about 0.013%. A further study also used this sample, focusing on human thymus T cells. In that study: Resections removed during corrective heart surgery provided the thymus tissue used. Related studies found that unrelated individuals share highly overlapping thymic repertoires.

The chain combines TRBV5-6 with TRBJ2-7; 8 bases match TRBD2. Sequencing was carried out using thymocytes. The receptor was isolated from a boy younger than two with a congenital heart defect. The CDR3 DNA sequence: TGTGCCAGCAGACCAGGACTAGCCTCCTACGAGCAGTACTTC. Its translation is CASRPGLASYEQYF.